Below, 25 T cell receptor beta chains from the same sample are listed, as sequenced in a study of shared clonotypes between healthy human individuals. TCRdb's copy holds only in-frame clones and misses some; the assay was immunoSEQ multiplex PCR. The table lists some 2,500,000 clones, approximately 94% of them singletons. The specimen was naive CD4+ T cells from PBMCs. Subset noted: CD45RA+ positively selected. These receptors were taken from a man aged 18 to 29 in good health. Some clones in this sample may be carry-over from other donors' samples.

The chain is built from TRBV29-1 and TRBJ2-1; TRBD2 matches 8 bases. The germline CDR1 and CDR2 sequences are SQVTM and ANQGSEA. Germline trimming cut 8 bases from V and 7 bases from J; bases unmatched to any gene: 19. CDR3 length: 16 amino acids. The chain's CDR3 is CSTVVLAGGQGNEQFF. As DNA, the CDR3 is TGCAGCACGGTGGTCTTGGCGGGAGGCCAGGGGAATGAGCAGTTCTTC.

This chain uses TRBV6-6 with TRBJ2-1; D might be TRBD2 (7 bases). V lost 10 bases, J lost 9 bases, and 19 bases lay in between. The germline CDR1 and CDR2 sequences are MNHNY and SVGAGI (reference sequence). The CDR3 is 13 amino acids. The CDR3 DNA is TGTGCCACCGAGCTGGGGGGGCGCAGTGAGCAGTTCTTC. Its translation is CATELGGRSEQFF.

The V gene is TRBV23-1, the J gene TRBJ1-1, with TRBD1 identical over 8 bases. TRBV23-1 is annotated as an ORF whose role is uncertain. V dropped 9 bases and J dropped 12; count of bases not matched to a gene: 9. The CDR3 has 11 residues. This chain's CDR3 is CARDRVPQTFF. In DNA, the CDR3 is TGCGCCAGGGACAGGGTGCCCCAGACTTTCTTT.

The V call is TRBV28, the J call TRBJ1-6; no reliable D call. Trimming stripped 5 bases from V and 6 bases from J, with 11 bases between. Germline V lookup: CDR1 MDHEN, CDR2 SYDVKM. The CDR3 runs to 14 residues. Written as DNA, the CDR3 is TGTGCCAGCAGTCCTCGTGAAACTAATTCACCCCTCCACTTT. The encoded protein is CASSPRETNSPLHF. Drawing the rest from reference TRBV28 and TRBJ1-6, the complete variable domain is DVKVTQSSRYLVKRTGEKVFLECVQDMDHENMFWYRQDPGLGLRLIYFSYDVKMKEKGDIPEGYSVSREKKERFSLILESASTNQTSMYLCASSPRETNSPLHFGNGTRLTVT.

The genes are TRBV19 and TRBJ2-7, with TRBD2 matching over 11 bases. Trimming removed 7 bases from V and 5 bases from J; junction bases left unmatched: 10. The CDR3 is 15 amino acids. Germline loops: CDR1 LNHDA, CDR2 SQIVND (reference sequence). The CDR3 spells CASTPTSGRFHEQYF. DNA for the CDR3: TGTGCCAGTACACCTACTAGCGGGAGATTCCACGAGCAGTACTTC.

V and J are TRBV6-1 and TRBJ1-5; D remains ambiguous. V lost 4 bases and J lost 5, with 6 bases in between. Per germline, CDR1 MNHNS and CDR2 SASEGT. This CDR3 has 12 amino acids. The CDR3 loop is CASSAWYQPQHF. DNA for the CDR3: TGTGCCAGCAGTGCCTGGTATCAGCCCCAGCATTTT.

The chain has TRBV5-1 and TRBJ1-2; D is possibly TRBD1 (6 bases). Germline CDR1 SGHRS, CDR2 YFSETQ. V was trimmed by 0 bases and J by 3 bases, leaving 9 bases between them. There are 14 residues in the CDR3. The CDR3 DNA sequence: TGCGCCAGCAGCTTGGATAGGGGGTACTATGGCTACACCTTC. It specifies CASSLDRGYYGYTF. Drawing the rest from reference TRBV5-1 and TRBJ1-2, the complete variable domain is KAGVTQTPRYLIKTRGQQVTLSCSPISGHRSVSWYQQTPGQGLQFLFEYFSETQRNKGNFPGRFSGRQFSNSRSEMNVSTLELGDSALYLCASSLDRGYYGYTFGSGTRLTVV.

V is TRBV7-2 and J is TRBJ1-3, with a weak D call TRBD1 (6 bases). This CDR3 is 16 amino acids long. V lost 3 bases and J 4 bases, leaving 16 bases between the germline ends. Germline loops: CDR1 SGHTA, CDR2 FQGNSA. CDR3: CASSFPLLQGGNTIYF. The CDR3 DNA is TGTGCCAGCAGCTTCCCCCTCTTACAGGGAGGAAACACCATATATTTT. Filled out from reference TRBV7-2 and TRBJ1-3, the complete variable domain reads GAGVSQSPSNKVTEKGKDVELRCDPISGHTALYWYRQSLGQGLEFLIYFQGNSAPDKSGLPSDRFSAERTGGSVSTLTIQRTQQEDSAVYLCASSFPLLQGGNTIYFGEGSWLTVV.

The chain is built from TRBV7-3 and TRBJ2-1; 7 bases fit TRBD1. V was clipped by 2 bases and J by 6 bases; unmatched bases: 7. CDR1 is SGHTA, CDR2 FQGTGA, per germline. The CDR3 loop spans 15 amino acids. CDR3 in amino acids: CASSLAGGPSNEQFF. For the CDR3, the DNA is TGTGCCAGCAGCTTAGCAGGGGGACCAAGCAATGAGCAGTTCTTC.

This chain links TRBV5-4 with TRBJ1-2, with TRBD1 as a possible D gene (6 bases). Germline values: CDR1 SGHNT, CDR2 YYREEE (reference sequence). The CDR3 sequence is 15 residues long. V was clipped by 0 bases and J by 0 bases, with 9 bases between them. The CDR3 DNA reads as TGTGCCAGCAGCTTGGGCCAGGGGACTAACTATGGCTACACCTTC. Its translation is CASSLGQGTNYGYTF.

J is TRBJ2-2 and V is TRBV11-2; D gene ambiguous. CDR1 and CDR2 from the germline V gene are SGHAT and FQNNGV. The CDR3 is 15 residues long. Trimming removed 1 base from V and 7 bases from J, with 13 bases in between. CDR3 sequence: CASSLVLLPDGELFF. The CDR3 DNA reads TGTGCCAGCAGCTTAGTGCTCTTACCCGACGGGGAGCTGTTTTTT.

The sample holds one count of this clone. The CDR3 loop is CASSVEGVGPWETQYF. The CDR3 DNA reads TGTGCCAGCAGCGTAGAGGGGGTAGGGCCTTGGGAGACCCAGTACTTC. The chain recombines TRBV9 with TRBJ2-5, with a weak D call TRBD1 (6 bases). Germline CDR1 is SGDLS and CDR2 is YYNGEE. The V end was cut by 0 bases, the J end by 5 bases, with 17 bases between. This CDR3 comprises 16 residues.

The V and J genes are TRBV5-1 and TRBJ2-7, with a possible D match to TRBD1 (6 bases). The length of the CDR3 is 14 residues. Trimming cost V 1 base and J 4 bases, with 12 bases left between them. Germline V gene data show CDR1 as SGHRS and CDR2 as YFSETQ. CDR3 region: CASSLIPGEYEQYF. The CDR3, as DNA: TGCGCCAGCAGCTTGATTCCAGGGGAATACGAGCAGTACTTC.

The rearrangement joins TRBV5-4 to TRBJ2-5; 8 bases are shared with TRBD1. Trimming took 0 bases from V and 2 from J; bases not matched to a gene: 9. CDR3 size: 17 residues. CDR1 and CDR2 from the germline V gene are SGHNT and YYREEE (reference sequence). The CDR3 nucleotides are TGTGCCAGCAGCTTGGATCAGGGGGCGGCACAACAAGAGACCCAGTACTTC. As protein: CASSLDQGAAQQETQYF.

The gene calls are TRBV6-6 and TRBJ2-7; tentative D call: TRBD2 (6 bases). The CDR3 contains 14 residues. CDR1 is MNHNY and CDR2 is SVGAGI in the germline V gene (reference sequence). V gave up 2 bases and J gave up 0 bases, with 8 bases separating them. CDR3 sequence (DNA): TGTGCCAGCAGTTACAGGGAGGTCTCCTACGAGCAGTACTTC. Its protein is CASSYREVSYEQYF.

Of note for this clone: Additional DNA sequences in this sample encode the identical CDR3. This sequence joins TRBV5-1 and TRBJ2-3, with 8 bases identical to TRBD2. The trim removed 0 bases at V and 0 bases at J, leaving 3 bases unmatched. This CDR3 has 16 residues. CDR1 is SGHRS and CDR2 is YFSETQ in the germline V gene. CDR3 sequence reads: CASSLVAGGSTDTQYF. The DNA for the CDR3 is TGCGCCAGCAGCTTGGTTGCGGGGGGTAGCACAGATACGCAGTATTTT. Full variable domain (remainder filled in from reference TRBV5-1 and TRBJ2-3): KAGVTQTPRYLIKTRGQQVTLSCSPISGHRSVSWYQQTPGQGLQFLFEYFSETQRNKGNFPGRFSGRQFSNSRSEMNVSTLELGDSALYLCASSLVAGGSTDTQYFGPGTRLTVL.

V gene TRBV5-1 combines with J gene TRBJ2-1, with 11 nucleotides matching TRBD2. The CDR3 has 16 residues. The V gene's germline CDR1 is SGHRS and CDR2 YFSETQ. The trim removed 3 bases at V and 10 bases at J, leaving 12 bases unmatched. The CDR3 here is CASSSALAGGREEQFF. The CDR3 nucleotides read TGCGCCAGCAGCTCCGCCCTAGCGGGAGGCCGGGAGGAGCAGTTCTTC.

The chain links TRBV2 to TRBJ1-4, with D possibly TRBD1 on 5 matching bases. V was clipped by 6 bases and J by 8 bases, with 22 bases between them. CDR1 is SNHLY, CDR2 FYNNEI, per germline. The CDR3 is 16 amino acids. The CDR3 sequence is CASRKEWLGVGEKLFF. The CDR3 DNA sequence: TGTGCCAGCAGAAAAGAGTGGTTGGGGGTCGGAGAAAAACTGTTTTTT.

The genes are TRBV2 and TRBJ2-7; D is unresolved. Per germline, CDR1 SNHLY and CDR2 FYNNEI. Trimming pared 2 bases from V and 3 bases from J, leaving 11 bases between. The CDR3 extends over 14 amino acids. The CDR3 DNA is TGTGCCAGCAGTGAAAGGGTCGAGATCTACGAGCAGTACTTC. This codes for CASSERVEIYEQYF.

The gene calls are TRBV29-1 and TRBJ1-1; D may be TRBD1 (5 bases). The ends were cut back, 2 bases at V and 4 bases at J, with 11 bases in the middle. Looked up from germline, CDR1 is SQVTM and CDR2 is ANQGSEA. CDR3 length: 13 amino acids. The CDR3 loop is CSVESGAGTEAFF. CDR3 sequence (DNA): TGCAGCGTTGAATCCGGGGCCGGCACTGAAGCTTTCTTT. Based on the CDR3 plus reference TRBV29-1 and TRBJ1-1, the full variable domain is SAVISQKPSRDICQRGTSLTIQCQVDSQVTMMFWYRQQPGQSLTLIATANQGSEATYESGFVIDKFPISRPNLTFSTLTVSNMSPEDSSIYLCSVESGAGTEAFFGQGTRLTVV.

The J gene is TRBJ2-5, the V gene TRBV10-2; 7 bases map to TRBD2. The CDR3 has 13 amino acids. Germline V CDR1 and CDR2: WSHSY, SAAADI. V shed 6 bases and J 4 bases; nucleotides not matched to a gene: 5. The CDR3 reads CASREAGRETQYF. The CDR3 bases are TGCGCCAGCAGGGAAGCGGGAAGAGAGACCCAGTACTTC.

Details on this clone: The same CDR3 can be traced to other DNA sequences in this sample. The chain carries TRBV7-3 and TRBJ2-5; TRBD2 might be the D (5 bases). Trimming stripped 3 bases from V and 5 bases from J, with 10 bases between. CDR3 length: 13 amino acids. Germline CDR1 SGHTA, CDR2 FQGTGA. The CDR3 spells CASSFGSRETQYF. The CDR3 bases are TGTGCCAGCAGCTTTGGGAGCCGGGAGACCCAGTACTTC. Drawing the rest from reference TRBV7-3 and TRBJ2-5, the complete variable domain is GAGVSQTPSNKVTEKGKYVELRCDPISGHTALYWYRQSLGQGPEFLIYFQGTGAADDSGLPNDRFFAVRPEGSVSTLKIQRTERGDSAVYLCASSFGSRETQYFGPGTRLLVL.

The chain links TRBV2 to TRBJ1-5; 8 positions match TRBD1. Trimming cost V 6 bases and J 2 bases; bases outside gene matches: 3. Per germline, CDR1 SNHLY and CDR2 FYNNEI. The CDR3 length is 14 residues. CDR3 protein: CASRGQAGNQPQHF. The CDR3 nucleotides read TGTGCCAGCAGGGGACAGGCTGGCAATCAGCCCCAGCATTTT.

V is TRBV4-3 and J is TRBJ2-1; the D gene is possibly TRBD2 (6 bases). This CDR3 has 13 amino acids. Germline CDR1 and CDR2: LGHNA and YSLEER. Trimming pared 2 bases from V and 9 bases from J, leaving 11 bases between. CDR3 nucleotide sequence: TGCGCCAGCAGCCAATTGGGACTGGCTGAGCAGTTCTTC. Translated: CASSQLGLAEQFF.

This clone was detected only once. The genes are TRBV5-1 and TRBJ2-5; TRBD1 matches at 8 bases. The junction had 6 bases not matched to a gene; V was cut back by 0 bases and J by 5 bases. This CDR3 is 15 amino acids long. Germline CDR1 is SGHRS and CDR2 is YFSETQ. The CDR3 spells CASSLATGAGETQYF. CDR3 coding DNA: TGCGCCAGCAGCTTGGCGACAGGGGCGGGGGAGACCCAGTACTTC. Looking up the rest from reference TRBV5-1 and TRBJ2-5 gives the full variable domain: KAGVTQTPRYLIKTRGQQVTLSCSPISGHRSVSWYQQTPGQGLQFLFEYFSETQRNKGNFPGRFSGRQFSNSRSEMNVSTLELGDSALYLCASSLATGAGETQYFGPGTRLLVL.